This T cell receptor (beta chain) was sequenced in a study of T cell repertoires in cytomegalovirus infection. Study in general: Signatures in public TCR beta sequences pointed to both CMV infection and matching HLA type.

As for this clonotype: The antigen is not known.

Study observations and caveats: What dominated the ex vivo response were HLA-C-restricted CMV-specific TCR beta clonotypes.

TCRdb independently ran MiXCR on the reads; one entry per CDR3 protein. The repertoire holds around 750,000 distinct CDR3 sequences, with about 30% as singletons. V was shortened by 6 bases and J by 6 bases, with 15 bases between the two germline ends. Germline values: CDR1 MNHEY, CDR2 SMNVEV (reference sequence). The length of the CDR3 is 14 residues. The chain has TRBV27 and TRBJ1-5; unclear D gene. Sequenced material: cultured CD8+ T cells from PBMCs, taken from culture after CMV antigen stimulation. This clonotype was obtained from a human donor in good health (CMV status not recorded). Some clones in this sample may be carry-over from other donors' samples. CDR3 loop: CASSPWGVTQPQHF. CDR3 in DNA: TGTGCCAGCAGCCCGTGGGGTGTTACTCAGCCCCAGCATTTT.